This TCR beta chain appears in the sequencing data of a study of long-term antiretroviral therapy in people with HIV (dated by TCRdb to 2021 to 2024). Regarding the study in general: The earliest samples were collected approximately a decade before the 2015 WHO recommendation for immediate ART, a period when ART was typically delayed until CD4 counts fell. A retrospective serial study tested whether changes in peripheral blood TRB repertoire composition and diversity were associated with ART initiation and durable HIV suppression. From 30 adults with confirmed HIV infection, the cohort provided roughly 200 cryopreserved PBMC samples, gathered serially across a mean of around six years (range 1-12). Of the approximately 30 participants with HIV, 10 to 11 were female. No cross-contamination during QIAcube processing was shown when test extractions of a monoclonal T-cell line were performed alongside 25 to 35 polyclonal samples. General conclusions and limits of the study: No data were available on ART adherence, viral resistance or therapy changes, limiting inferences about post-ART repertoire changes. Starting ART was linked to a significant rise in TRB diversity, yet even with long-term ART the diversity remained significantly lower than in transplant donor controls. Because PBMC availability was limited, only the TCR beta chain was sequenced, with no alpha chain pairing. Because cell numbers in pre-ART samples were limited, unsorted PBMC were profiled instead of sorted CD4+ and CD8+ T cells. Expanded TRB clones identified before ART initiation dominated the repertoire at all time points, although this dominance fluctuated and declined in many PLHIV after ART. The samples span the years 2004 to 2017, and the ART regimens used may be less effective than current regimens. Narrower CDR3 length ranges were observed in HIV repertoires than in controls, and an antigen-experienced repertoire with only a slight naive shift after ART was suggested by the network structure.

Inclusion was restricted to participants for whom at least one PBMC sample before ART initiation and at least two post-ART samples were available. Every participant with HIV received treatment in the United States of America. Before DNA extraction, cryopreserved samples of roughly 1-10 million PBMC were thawed and washed. At the time of the earliest PBMC sample for each participant with HIV, ages ranged from about 23 to 60 years. Each participant contributed PBMC samples from 1-4 timepoints before ART initiation and 2-8 timepoints after ART initiation, with a median of 7 samples. For every participant, serial HIV viral load, CD4+ T-cell count, ART history and demographic data were obtained. Genomic DNA was extracted from unsorted PBMC with a Qiagen kit on a QIAcube, processed in batches of 12 samples. The immunoSEQ hsTCRB v3.0 assay was used at survey level resolution to sequence the TRB variable region. The target sequencing depth for TRB was roughly 40,000-50,000 T-cell genomes per sample. An Illumina MiSeq with a v3 150-cycle kit was used to sequence the pooled TRB libraries. As for the original processing: Repertoire analysis ran in R within a reproducible Nextflow workflow covering QC, data transformation and analysis. Custom analyses were implemented in LymphoSeq2, an R package for AIRR-Seq data exploration. A few samples yielding fewer than 5000 total TRB sequences were excluded, leaving more than 150 analyzed HIV repertoires. Among the 188 retained HIV repertoires, 55 to 65 were collected before ART initiation and 120 to 130 were collected after ART initiation. Each repertoire was downsampled to 5000 TRB nucleotide sequences, and summary statistics were averaged across 100 downsampling iterations. The analysis kept only TRB sequences whose CDR3 regions were at least seven amino acids long. Diversity was measured with a Shannon entropy-derived clonality score and the Gini coefficient. Repertoire networks linked the top 5000 CDR3 amino acid sequences whenever two sequences differed by an edit distance of one. Antigen specificity groups and MHC restriction were predicted for TRB CDR3 amino acid sequences with GLIPH2. To flag known CMV, EBV, HIV or tissue antigen associations, CDR3 amino acid sequences were matched against VDJdb and McPAS-TCR. Pre-ART, post-ART and control groups were compared with Wilcoxon signed-rank tests and Holm-Bonferroni correction. As stored in TCRdb, this immuneACCESS dataset retains in-frame rearrangements with V and J assigned. A fraction of the clones does not appear; measured against another copy, unresolved V genes explain less than half of the discrepancy, and the remainder lacks a known reason. That table furnishes V, J and clone size, whereas the DNA furnished D and trimming. For this sample there are some 17,000 clones; 84% appear just once. 7% to 10% of the sample is held by the ten biggest clonotypes.

Comments on this clone: What antigen it recognizes has not been identified. The sample holds no much larger clone one base away, and base qualities are not on file.

According to the germline V gene (reference sequence), CDR1 reads SEHNR and CDR2 reads FQNEAQ. From the cysteine up to the phenylalanine, the CDR3 has a length of 16 residues. The read is trimmed to its CDR3 DNA, 48 bases read in frame from base 1. Trimming takes 2 bases from V and 0 bases from J, and the germline ends sit 13 bases apart. This receptor was taken from a man younger than 35 with HIV. The input for sequencing was unsorted PBMCs, taken 0.1 years after starting antiretroviral therapy. The chain is made from TRBV7-9 and TRBJ1-1, with no reliable assignment of the D segment. The DNA sequence follows: TGTGCCAGCAGCTTACCCCCGGCAGCCTTGAACACTGAAGCTTTCTTT. The resulting protein is CASSLPPAALNTEAFF. The full variable domain, with segments outside the CDR3 supplied by the reference TRBV7-9 and TRBJ1-1 proteins, appears as DTGVSQNPRHKITKRGQNVTFRCDPISEHNRLYWYRQTLGQGPEFLTYFQNEAQLEKSRLLSDRFSAERPKGSFSTLEIQRTEQGDSAMYLCASSLPPAALNTEAFFGQGTRLTVV.